Listed below are T cell receptor beta chains from one sample, sequenced in a study of control samples from healthy donors and cancer patients. Sequencing was performed with immunoSEQ multiplex PCR; in TCRdb, only in-frame clones are kept and a portion is missing. The sample yields 75,000 to 100,000 clones, approximately 78% seen once. The sequencing input was blood. These receptors came from a man between 60 and 75 years old in good health. Both conserved end residues are part of each CDR3. A D gene is named only where the DNA matches it firmly. Only part of the rows carry a size: once, few, many, or a class if the clone is expanded.

V,length,size,J,D,CDR3,DNA
TRBV27,15,.,TRBJ2-1,.,CASSPSPVGYNEQFF,TGTGCCAGCAGCCCCTCTCCGGTTGGCTACAATGAGCAGTTCTTC
TRBV6-5,15,.,TRBJ2-7,.,CASSYYRGPSYEQYF,TGTGCCAGCAGTTACTATCGGGGGCCCTCCTACGAGCAGTACTTC
TRBV7-8,12,medium-sized,TRBJ1-1,.,CASSVRGSEAFF,TGTGCCAGCAGCGTACGGGGATCTGAAGCTTTCTTT
TRBV4-2,15,.,TRBJ2-5,.,CASSQGTSVGETQYF,TGTGCCAGCAGCCAAGGAACGTCGGTTGGAGAGACCCAGTACTTC
TRBV4-1,15,.,TRBJ1-5,.,CASSSPGALNQPQHF,TGCGCCAGCAGCTCCCCCGGGGCTCTCAATCAGCCCCAGCATTTT
TRBV7-9,12,.,TRBJ2-7,.,CASALSAYEQYF,TGTGCCAGCGCACTCTCAGCCTACGAGCAGTACTTC
TRBV3-1/TRBV3-2,13,.,TRBJ1-2,.,CASSQDYGAGYTF,TGTGCCAGCAGCCAGGATTACGGGGCTGGCTACACCTTC
TRBV28,18,few,TRBJ2-7,TRBD2,CASSLWFSSGSMRGEQYF,TGTGCCAGCAGCCTCTGGTTCAGTAGCGGGAGCATGCGAGGCGAGCAGTACTTC
TRBV15,21,few,TRBJ2-2,TRBD1,CATSRERLGQGPQLNTGELFF,TGTGCCACCAGCAGAGAACGGCTCGGACAGGGGCCACAACTGAACACCGGGGAGCTGTTTTTT
TRBV6-5,15,.,TRBJ2-3,TRBD2,CASSTASGATDTQYF,TGTGCCAGCAGCACCGCTAGCGGGGCCACAGATACGCAGTATTTT
TRBV18,18,.,TRBJ2-1,TRBD2,CASSPQVLAGVGDNEQFF,TGTGCCAGCTCACCTCAGGTTCTAGCGGGAGTTGGCGACAATGAGCAGTTCTTC
TRBV10-1,15,few,TRBJ2-1,TRBD2,CASSETSGRVGEQFF,TGCGCCAGCAGTGAGACTAGCGGGAGGGTGGGTGAGCAGTTCTTC
TRBV30,15,.,TRBJ1-5,.,CAWGGQSWSNQPQHF,TGTGCCTGGGGGGGGCAGTCCTGGAGCAATCAGCCCCAGCATTTT
TRBV6-5,16,few,TRBJ2-7,.,CASSYSILGSSYEQYF,TGTGCCAGCAGTTACTCGATTCTGGGAAGCTCCTACGAGCAGTACTTC
TRBV30,14,.,TRBJ1-5,.,CAWSVDRREQPQHF,TGTGCCTGGAGTGTAGATCGGCGCGAACAGCCCCAGCATTTT
TRBV6-5,15,.,TRBJ2-1,TRBD1,CASSRDRATRDEQFF,TGTGCCAGCAGTCGTGACAGGGCCACTAGAGATGAGCAGTTCTTC
TRBV6-6,19,.,TRBJ1-5,.,CASSPRSGWGLLSNQPQHF,TGTGCCAGCAGTCCTCGGTCAGGGTGGGGGTTATTAAGCAATCAGCCCCAGCATTTT
TRBV3-1/TRBV3-2,19,.,TRBJ2-7,.,CASSRSPRQGRASSYEQYF,TGTGCCAGCAGCCGTTCCCCCCGGCAGGGGAGGGCAAGCTCCTACGAGCAGTACTTC
TRBV9,15,.,TRBJ1-3,.,CASSSGGNPGNTIYF,TGTGCCAGCAGCTCGGGAGGGAACCCTGGAAACACCATATATTTT
TRBV7-8,15,.,TRBJ2-7,.,CASSPRLGEVYEQYF,TGTGCCAGCAGCCCACGACTGGGGGAGGTCTACGAGCAGTACTTC
TRBV5-1,13,.,TRBJ1-2,.,CASSFGGDYGYTF,TGCGCCAGCAGCTTCGGGGGAGACTATGGCTACACCTTC
TRBV7-9,15,few,TRBJ2-7,.,CASSPPGPSPYEQYF,TGTGCCAGCAGCCCCCCCGGGCCCTCTCCCTACGAGCAGTACTTC
TRBV4-1,13,.,TRBJ2-4,.,CASSQEPLVIQYF,TGCGCCAGCAGCCAAGAACCCCTGGTCATTCAGTACTTC
TRBV14,15,few,TRBJ1-6,.,CASSQEHTTGSPLHF,TGTGCCAGCAGCCAAGAACACACAACCGGTTCACCCCTCCACTTT
TRBV28,12,.,TRBJ2-7,.,CASSPQGYEQYF,TGTGCCAGCAGCCCTCAGGGATACGAGCAGTACTTC
TRBV6-2/TRBV6-3,17,.,TRBJ2-1,TRBD2,CASSPFRAGGPIDEQFF,TGTGCCAGCAGCCCCTTTCGCGCGGGAGGGCCTATCGATGAGCAGTTCTTC
TRBV5-1,14,.,TRBJ2-3,TRBD2,CASMQRGHTDTQYF,TGCGCCAGCATGCAGCGGGGCCACACAGATACGCAGTATTTT
TRBV7-8,15,.,TRBJ2-7,.,CASSPEGGPDYEQYF,TGTGCCAGCAGCCCTGAGGGGGGACCCGACTACGAGCAGTACTTC
TRBV5-1,15,.,TRBJ1-1,TRBD1,CASSDQGAGDTEAFF,TGCGCCAGCAGCGACCAGGGGGCCGGCGACACTGAAGCTTTCTTT
TRBV2,13,.,TRBJ1-2,.,CASSEPIGEAVTF,TGTGCCAGCAGTGAACCCATAGGAGAGGCGGTCACCTTC
TRBV11-3,13,.,TRBJ2-1,.,CASSLEARNEQFF,TGTGCCAGCAGCTTAGAAGCCCGTAATGAGCAGTTCTTC
TRBV6-5,14,.,TRBJ2-3,.,CASSPSGVPDTQYF,TGTGCCAGCAGTCCCTCTGGGGTCCCAGATACGCAGTATTTT
TRBV30,16,.,TRBJ2-6,TRBD2,CAWSPDLAAGANVLTF,TGTGCCTGGAGTCCCGACCTAGCGGCTGGGGCCAACGTCCTGACTTTC
TRBV6-5,15,.,TRBJ2-1,TRBD2,CASSYSAGGYNEQFF,TGTGCCAGCAGTTACTCGGCGGGGGGGTACAATGAGCAGTTCTTC
TRBV7-9,15,.,TRBJ1-2,.,CASSQTGQEVYGYTF,TGTGCCAGCAGCCAGACGGGACAAGAAGTTTATGGCTACACCTTC
TRBV18,14,.,TRBJ1-1,.,CASSPIGVPTEAFF,TGTGCCAGCTCACCAATCGGTGTACCCACTGAAGCTTTCTTT
TRBV6-5,14,.,TRBJ1-6,.,CASTEGQGDSPLHF,TGTGCCAGCACCGAGGGACAAGGGGACTCACCCCTCCACTTT
TRBV2,15,.,TRBJ1-5,.,CASSDARASNQPQHF,TGTGCCAGCAGTGATGCCAGGGCCAGCAATCAGCCCCAGCATTTT
TRBV2,12,.,TRBJ2-3,.,CASSERVGTQYF,TGTGCCAGCAGTGAAAGGGTCGGTACGCAGTATTTT
TRBV10-3,16,.,TRBJ1-1,.,CAISDFALSRDTEAFF,TGTGCCATCAGTGATTTCGCCCTATCGAGGGACACTGAAGCTTTCTTT